These T cell receptor beta chains were read from a single sample in a study of CD8 T cells in ankylosing spondylitis. TCRdb called the 5' RACE reads again in MiXCR, with one record for every CDR3 protein. The data contain hundreds of thousands of distinct CDR3 sequences, roughly an eighth of them singletons. The sequencing sample was made of blood, either unsorted or a sorted T cell fraction (not recorded which). The receptors derive from a male donor with ankylosing spondylitis. Each CDR3 is given with its conserved first and last residue. The D gene is left open where the match is weak. The size field is filled for only some rows; it gives once, few, many or a size class.

clone_size,v_call,j_call,d_call,cdr3_nt,cdr3_aa
-,TRBV15,TRBJ2-1,-,TGTGCCACCAGCAGAGAAGTGGTTGGAGAGCAGTTCTTC,CATSREVVGEQFF
few,TRBV9,TRBJ2-3,-,TGTGCCAGCAGCGTAGATCAGGATACAACTTCAGATACGCAGTATTTT,CASSVDQDTTSDTQYF
-,TRBV5-1,TRBJ1-1,-,TGCGCCAGCAGCCCAGGAGGTGGCAGGGTGGACACTGAAGCTTTCTTT,CASSPGGGRVDTEAFF
few,TRBV2,TRBJ1-6,-,TGTGCCAGCAGTGAAAGGGCAGGAGATAATTCACCCCTCCACTTT,CASSERAGDNSPLHF
many,TRBV4-1,TRBJ2-1,-,TGCGCCAGCAGCCAAGTAGTAGCAGAGTTGAATGAGCAGTTCTTC,CASSQVVAELNEQFF
-,TRBV10-1,TRBJ2-3,-,TGCGCCAGCAGTGAGTCATTGGGTTCAACACGTACGCAGTATTTT,CASSESLGSTRTQYF
few,TRBV2,TRBJ2-6,-,TGTGCCAGCATCAATGGCAGACCCTCTGGGGCCAACGTCCTGACTTTC,CASINGRPSGANVLTF
-,TRBV11-3,TRBJ2-5,TRBD2,TGTGCCAGCAGCGCCGGACTAGCGGGACAAGAGACCCAGTACTTC,CASSAGLAGQETQYF
-,TRBV20-1,TRBJ2-7,-,TGCAGTGCTAGAGCCGGGACCCCAACCGACTACGAGCAGTACTTC,CSARAGTPTDYEQYF
many,TRBV5-1,TRBJ2-5,TRBD1,TGCGCCAGCAGCCTACAGGGGGGTCACCAAGAGACCCAGTACTTC,CASSLQGGHQETQYF
-,TRBV7-9,TRBJ2-7,TRBD1,TGTGCCAGCAGCCCTTGGACAGGGGACCTCTACGAGCAGTACTTC,CASSPWTGDLYEQYF
many,TRBV7-7,TRBJ2-3,TRBD1,TGTGCCAGCAGCCCTGGACAGGCGTACACAGATACGCAGTATTTT,CASSPGQAYTDTQYF
few,TRBV6-5,TRBJ2-1,TRBD2,TGTGCCAGCAGTTCGCTAGCGGTCTACAATGAGCAGTTCTTC,CASSSLAVYNEQFF
-,TRBV20-1,TRBJ2-7,TRBD2,TGCAGTGCCGGACTAGCGGGAGATGTACAGTACTTC,CSAGLAGDVQYF
-,TRBV7-2,TRBJ1-5,-,TGTGCCAGCAGCCCCCCAGCCAGCTATCAGCCCCAGCATTTT,CASSPPASYQPQHF
-,TRBV3-1,TRBJ2-7,TRBD1,TGTGCCAGCAGCCAATTACCGGGACAGGGGTACGAGCAGTACTTC,CASSQLPGQGYEQYF
few,TRBV3-1,TRBJ1-2,-,TGTGCCAGCAGCCAAGATGCTGCGTGGGCGACGGGCTACACCTTC,CASSQDAAWATGYTF
-,TRBV20-1,TRBJ1-5,-,TGCAGTGCTAGGTGGGACAGCAATCAGCCCCAGCATTTT,CSARWDSNQPQHF